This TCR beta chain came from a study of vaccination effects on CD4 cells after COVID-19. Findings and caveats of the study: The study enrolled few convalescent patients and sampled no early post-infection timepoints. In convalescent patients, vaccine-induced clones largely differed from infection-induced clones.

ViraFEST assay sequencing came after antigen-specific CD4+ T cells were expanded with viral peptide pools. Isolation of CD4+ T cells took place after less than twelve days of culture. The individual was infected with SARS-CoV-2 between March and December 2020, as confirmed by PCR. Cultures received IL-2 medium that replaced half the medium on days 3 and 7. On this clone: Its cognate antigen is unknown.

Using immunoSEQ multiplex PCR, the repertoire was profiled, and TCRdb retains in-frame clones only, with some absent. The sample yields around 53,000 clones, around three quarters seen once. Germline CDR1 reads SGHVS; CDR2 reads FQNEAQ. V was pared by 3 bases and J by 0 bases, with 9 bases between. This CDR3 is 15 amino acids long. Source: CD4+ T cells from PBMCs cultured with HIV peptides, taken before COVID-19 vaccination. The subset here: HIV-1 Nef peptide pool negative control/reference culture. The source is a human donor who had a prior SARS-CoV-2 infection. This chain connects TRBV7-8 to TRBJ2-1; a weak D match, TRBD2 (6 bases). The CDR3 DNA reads TGTGCCAGCAGCTTGATGGGGGGCTCCTACAATGAGCAGTTCTTC. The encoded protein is CASSLMGGSYNEQFF.